This T cell receptor beta chain was identified during a study of Ad26.COV2.S vaccination and SARS-CoV-2 variants. Some clones are missing from TCRdb's copy, which holds only in-frame ones; the method was immunoSEQ multiplex PCR. The sample has 350,000 to 450,000 clones; about nine tenths are singletons. CDR1 SGHKS and CDR2 YYEKEE come from the germline V gene (reference sequence). The CDR3 totals 14 residues. The ends lost 3 bases at V and 6 bases at J; junction bases unmatched: 5. Overall study findings and caveats: Researchers cautioned that TCR breadth and depth analyses may have underestimated total T cell responses. Participants in the vaccine arm had higher spike-specific TCR breadth; placebo recipients had lower.

About this clone: No antigen is known for it.

Treatment here: over 15 received Ad26.COV2.S at low or high dose, single or two shots; 5 received placebo; per-sample allocation not given. The study sampled participants on day 63 after the first vaccine or placebo injection. The chain employs TRBV5-5 and TRBJ2-1; TRBD1 aligns across 8 bases. This specimen consisted of peripheral blood, obtained in a trial of Ad26.COV2.S vaccine versus placebo. The TCR comes from a person aged 18-60 years who received the Ad26.COV2.S COVID-19 vaccine or a placebo. The CDR3 region is CASSWSGQGNEQFF. The CDR3 DNA follows: TGTGCCAGCAGCTGGAGTGGACAGGGCAATGAGCAGTTCTTC.